One and the same sample provided the 32 T cell receptor beta chains below, sequenced in a study of cytomegalovirus exposure and HLA in healthy donors. Primers: 60 Vbeta forward and 13 Jbeta reverse. Generated by immunoSEQ multiplex PCR, the TCRdb table keeps only in-frame clones and is missing some. The table shows 85,000 to 90,000 clones, with 67% occurring only once. Sequencing was performed on PBMCs. Every receptor here comes from a man aged 30-40 years in good health and CMV-seronegative.

The V and J genes are TRBV6-5 and TRBJ1-6; TRBD1 matches at 9 bases. V lost 6 bases, J lost 9 bases, and 6 bases stayed unmatched. CDR3 length: 14 residues. In germline, CDR1 is MNHEY, CDR2 SVGAGI. The CDR3 sequence: CASRTTGGGSPLHF. The DNA for the CDR3 is TGTGCCAGCAGGACTACAGGGGGCGGTTCACCCCTCCACTTT.

This clone was seen a few times. V and J are TRBV16 and TRBJ1-1, with 7 positions matching TRBD1. The V segment lost 6 bases and the J segment 6 bases; nucleotides outside the gene matches: 10. The CDR3 extends over 14 amino acids. Germline CDR1 and CDR2: KGHSY and FQNENV. CDR3 sequence: CASSLDREISEAFF. CDR3 sequence (DNA): TGTGCCAGCAGTCTTGACAGGGAAATCTCTGAAGCTTTCTTT.

Remarks on this clone: One end of the junction varies from germline; a read error may be responsible. CDR3 bases: TGTTCCAGCGTGGGGAACAGGGATCTTTATTCCTACGAGCAGTACTTC. Residues: CSSVGNRDLYSYEQYF. This chain uses TRBV7-9 with TRBJ2-7, with D tentatively TRBD1 (6 bases). The CDR3 extends over 16 amino acids. Germline CDR1 is SEHNR and CDR2 is FQNEAQ (reference sequence).

V is TRBV7-2 and J is TRBJ2-1, with 14 bases fitting TRBD2. Germline loops: CDR1 SGHTA, CDR2 FQGNSA. The length of the CDR3 is 15 residues. Germline trimming cut 4 bases from V and 15 bases from J; bases unmatched to any gene: 11. The CDR3 DNA reads TGTGCCAGCAGCTCAGGGACTAGCGGGAGAAACGAGGGGTTCTTC. This gives the protein CASSSGTSGRNEGFF.

The gene calls are TRBV5-1 and TRBJ1-1; 11 positions agree with TRBD1. V was clipped by 1 base and J by 4 bases; unmatched bases: 9. The CDR3 sequence is 17 residues long. CDR1 and CDR2 (germline): SGHRS, YFSETQ. The CDR3, as DNA: TGCGCCAGCAGCTTGACGGGACAGGGGGGGTTCGGCACTGAAGCTTTCTTT. The encoded protein is CASSLTGQGGFGTEAFF.

This clone came up a few times. The rearrangement uses TRBV28 and TRBJ2-2; D unclear. CDR3 size: 13 residues. Germline CDR1 and CDR2: MDHEN and SYDVKM. Between the trimmed V and J ends, which lost 2 bases and 4 bases, there was a span of 5 bases. In nucleotides, the CDR3 is TGTGCCAGCAGTTTAAGGAGCACCGGGGAGCTGTTTTTT. Translation gives CASSLRSTGELFF.

The chain has TRBV7-9 and TRBJ1-1, with TRBD1 matching over 9 bases. Losses at the gene ends were 5 bases for V and 5 bases for J; bases not matched to a gene: 6. In germline, CDR1 is SEHNR, CDR2 FQNEAQ (reference sequence). The CDR3 consists of 14 residues. As DNA, the CDR3 is TGTGCCAGCAGCGAAGTGACAGGGGGAACTGAAGCTTTCTTT. Amino acid sequence: CASSEVTGGTEAFF.

This chain connects TRBV27 to TRBJ1-2, with 11 bases identical to TRBD1. This CDR3 comprises 13 residues. Germline V lookup: CDR1 MNHEY, CDR2 SMNVEV (reference sequence). The trim removed 5 bases at V and 8 bases at J, leaving 4 bases unmatched. For the CDR3, the DNA is TGTGCCAGCAGTCGGACAGGGGGCCGAGGCTACACCTTC. Its protein is CASSRTGGRGYTF.

The gene calls are TRBV5-1 and TRBJ2-7, with a possible D match to TRBD1 (5 bases). CDR3 size: 13 residues. V shed 2 bases and J shed 4 bases, with 10 bases lying between them. Germline CDR1 SGHRS, CDR2 YFSETQ. CDR3 bases: TGCGCCAGCAGCTTTGGAAACAGGTACGAGCAGTACTTC. It specifies CASSFGNRYEQYF. Using reference TRBV5-1 and TRBJ2-7 for the parts outside the CDR3, the full variable domain is KAGVTQTPRYLIKTRGQQVTLSCSPISGHRSVSWYQQTPGQGLQFLFEYFSETQRNKGNFPGRFSGRQFSNSRSEMNVSTLELGDSALYLCASSFGNRYEQYFGPGTRLTVT.

V gene TRBV30 combines with J gene TRBJ2-7; D gene uncertain. Germline-derived CDR1 and CDR2 are GTSNPN and SVGIG (reference sequence). Between the trimmed V and J ends, which lost 0 bases and 6 bases, there was a span of 9 bases. The CDR3 has 12 amino acids. The DNA of the CDR3 is TGTGCCTGGAGTGTACGAATGGCCGAGCAGTACTTC. Amino acid sequence: CAWSVRMAEQYF.

The V gene is TRBV5-4, the J gene TRBJ2-3, with D possibly being TRBD2 (7 bases). Germline-derived CDR1 and CDR2 are SGHNT and YYREEE (reference sequence). CDR3 length: 19 residues. Trimming left V 1 base short and J 2 bases short, with 23 bases between. The CDR3 nucleotides read TGTGCCAGCAGCTTGTCGACAGTGGAGGGGGAGGGGTACACAGATACGCAGTATTTT. This codes for CASSLSTVEGEGYTDTQYF. Combining the CDR3 with reference TRBV5-4 and TRBJ2-3 gives the whole variable domain ETGVTQSPTHLIKTRGQQVTLRCSSQSGHNTVSWYQQALGQGPQFIFQYYREEENGRGNFPPRFSGLQFPNYSSELNVNALELDDSALYLCASSLSTVEGEGYTDTQYFGPGTRLTVL.

The CDR3 DNA follows: TGCGCCAGCAGCCAAGAGGGGGAGGGCTCCTACGAGCAGTACTTC. Translating it yields CASSQEGEGSYEQYF. The V and J genes are TRBV4-1 and TRBJ2-7; 7 bases fit TRBD2. Germline CDR1 reads MGHRA; CDR2 reads YSYEKL. V shed 0 bases and J 0 bases; nucleotides not matched to a gene: 2. The CDR3 contains 15 residues.

The chain combines TRBV2 with TRBJ2-1; TRBD1 agrees at 7 bases. Unmatched junction bases numbered 7, after V lost 10 bases and J lost 4 bases. CDR1 is SNHLY and CDR2 is FYNNEI in the germline V gene. The CDR3 runs 13 residues. CDR3 DNA sequence: TGTGCCACCCTTCGGGACAGATACAATGAGCAGTTCTTC. As protein: CATLRDRYNEQFF.

This clone was counted a single time. The J gene is TRBJ1-2, the V gene TRBV5-4, with a weak D call TRBD1 (6 bases). Deletions cut 4 bases from V and 4 bases from J, with 14 bases between. Germline loops: CDR1 SGHNT, CDR2 YYREEE (reference sequence). This CDR3 is 14 amino acids long. As DNA, the CDR3 is TGTGCCAGCAGCGTCGACAGGAGCCCCTATGGCTACACCTTC. It encodes CASSVDRSPYGYTF.

The V and J genes are TRBV6-4 and TRBJ1-1; 7 bases agree with TRBD1. Germline V lookup: CDR1 MRHNA, CDR2 SNTAGT. The CDR3 is 16 residues long. The ends lost 4 bases at V and 4 bases at J; junction bases unmatched: 12. CDR3 nucleotide sequence: TGTGCCAGCAGTGCCACGGGAAGGGGGCGGACCACTGAAGCTTTCTTT. Protein product: CASSATGRGRTTEAFF.

This chain links TRBV7-7 with TRBJ2-2; 9 bases are shared with TRBD2. Per germline, CDR1 SSHAT and CDR2 FNYEAQ (reference sequence). V shed 3 bases, J shed 7 bases, and the junction held 3 bases outside the gene matches. The CDR3 has 14 residues. This chain's CDR3 is CASSLGLAIGELFF. The CDR3 nucleotides read TGTGCCAGCAGCTTGGGACTAGCAATCGGGGAGCTGTTTTTT.

The CDR3 region is CASMRASREQFF. Here the CDR3 DNA reads TGTGCCAGCATGAGAGCTAGTCGTGAGCAGTTCTTC. The chain is built from TRBV6-4 and TRBJ2-1; no definite D call. Deletions cut 7 bases from V and 9 bases from J, with 13 bases between. Looked up from germline, CDR1 is MRHNA and CDR2 is SNTAGT. CDR3 length: 12 amino acids.

The rearrangement joins TRBV5-1 to TRBJ2-7; 9 nucleotides match TRBD1. This CDR3 spans 14 amino acids. The ends lost 4 bases at V and 5 bases at J; junction bases unmatched: 7. The germline V gene encodes CDR1 SGHRS and CDR2 YFSETQ. CDR3 amino acids: CASSAKDRGHEQYF. DNA for the CDR3: TGCGCCAGCAGCGCGAAGGACAGGGGCCACGAGCAGTACTTC.

The chain combines TRBV19 with TRBJ1-1; D is unresolved. V lost 3 bases and J lost 3, with 11 bases in between. The CDR3 is 14 residues long. Per germline, CDR1 LNHDA and CDR2 SQIVND (reference sequence). The CDR3 DNA is TGTGCCAGTAGTATGCAGGCAACGTACACTGAAGCTTTCTTT. It is translated as CASSMQATYTEAFF. Full variable domain (missing parts from reference TRBV19 and TRBJ1-1): DGGITQSPKYLFRKEGQNVTLSCEQNLNHDAMYWYRQDPGQGLRLIYYSQIVNDFQKGDIAEGYSVSREKKESFPLTVTSAQKNPTAFYLCASSMQATYTEAFFGQGTRLTVV.

The CDR3 region is CASSELAGGGQNEQFF. Written as DNA, the CDR3 is TGTGCCAGCAGCGAATTAGCGGGAGGAGGCCAGAATGAGCAGTTCTTC. The V and J genes are TRBV6-4 and TRBJ2-1; 10 bases agree with TRBD2. The CDR3 runs 16 residues. V lost 6 bases, J lost 7 bases, and 12 bases stayed unmatched. Germline lookup yields CDR1 MRHNA and CDR2 SNTAGT.

The chain is built from TRBV9 and TRBJ2-5; TRBD2 matches at 13 bases. Germline-derived CDR1 and CDR2 are SGDLS and YYNGEE. V shed 0 bases and J 4 bases; nucleotides not matched to a gene: 0. CDR3 size: 15 residues. CDR3 sequence (DNA): TGTGCCAGCAGCGTAGGACTAGCGGGGGGAGAGACCCAGTACTTC. Translation gives CASSVGLAGGETQYF.

The gene calls are TRBV6-1 and TRBJ2-7, with 10 nucleotides matching TRBD1. The CDR3 sequence is 13 residues long. V dropped 6 bases and J dropped 4; count of bases not matched to a gene: 3. Germline assignment: CDR1 MNHNS and CDR2 SASEGT. This CDR3 is CASRPGQGYEQYF. The CDR3 DNA is TGTGCCAGCAGGCCGGGACAGGGGTACGAGCAGTACTTC.

This clone was detected a few times. The genes are TRBV2 and TRBJ2-5; 9 nucleotides align to TRBD2. This CDR3 has 13 amino acids. V was clipped by 8 bases and J by 11 bases; unmatched bases: 12. Germline V CDR1 and CDR2: SNHLY, FYNNEI. CDR3 DNA: TGTGCCAGCGCCCTAAGGGTAGCGGGGGAGCAGTACTTC. Amino acid sequence: CASALRVAGEQYF.

This CDR3 reads CASSLGQGTNNEQFF. The CDR3 region has the DNA TGTGCCAGCAGCTTAGGACAGGGGACGAACAATGAGCAGTTCTTC. The chain uses TRBV7-6 and TRBJ2-1; 8 bases are shared with TRBD1. Trimming took 1 base from V and 5 from J; bases not matched to a gene: 4. Germline V gene lookup returns CDR1 SGHVS and CDR2 FNYEAQ. CDR3 length: 15 amino acids.

J is TRBJ2-4 and V is TRBV19, with 8 positions matching TRBD1. Germline CDR1 reads LNHDA; CDR2 reads SQIVND (reference sequence). The ends lost 8 bases at V and 11 bases at J; junction bases unmatched: 2. The CDR3 is 10 residues long. CDR3 amino acids: CASGQGFQYF. Written as DNA, the CDR3 is TGTGCCAGTGGACAGGGCTTTCAGTACTTC. Full variable domain (missing parts from reference TRBV19 and TRBJ2-4): DGGITQSPKYLFRKEGQNVTLSCEQNLNHDAMYWYRQDPGQGLRLIYYSQIVNDFQKGDIAEGYSVSREKKESFPLTVTSAQKNPTAFYLCASGQGFQYFGAGTRLSVL.

The chain joins TRBV4-2 to TRBJ2-1; tentatively, D is TRBD2 (6 bases). The length of the CDR3 is 19 residues. Germline V gene lookup returns CDR1 LGHNA and CDR2 YNFKEQ. Trimming took 1 base from V and 3 from J, leaving 22 bases between them. The CDR3 region is CASSQGGLQTGLFYNEQFF. CDR3 DNA sequence: TGTGCCAGCAGCCAAGGAGGTCTACAGACGGGACTTTTCTACAATGAGCAGTTCTTC.

The V gene is TRBV5-4, the J gene TRBJ1-4; D uncertain. CDR3 length: 17 amino acids. Germline CDR1 is SGHNT and CDR2 is YYREEE (reference sequence). Trimming removed 0 bases at V and 0 bases at J, with 12 bases between. The CDR3, as DNA: TGTGCCAGCAGCTTGGCCAGAACCGCTGCAACTAATGAAAAACTGTTTTTT. Translated, it gives CASSLARTAATNEKLFF.

This clone came up a few times. This chain joins TRBV6-1 and TRBJ1-6; unclear D gene. Trimming removed 0 bases at V and 7 bases at J, with 7 bases between. The CDR3 covers 14 residues. Looked up from germline, CDR1 is MNHNS and CDR2 is SASEGT. In DNA form, the CDR3 reads TGTGCCAGCAGTGAAGCGCAGGAAAATTCACCCCTCCACTTT. This encodes CASSEAQENSPLHF.

The rearrangement links TRBV27 to TRBJ2-2; possibly TRBD1 for D (6 bases). CDR3 length: 15 amino acids. Trimming stripped 8 bases from V and 0 bases from J, with 13 bases between. Germline-derived CDR1 and CDR2 are MNHEY and SMNVEV (reference sequence). The CDR3 loop is CASGIGQTNTGELFF. CDR3 in DNA: TGTGCCAGCGGTATCGGACAGACGAACACCGGGGAGCTGTTTTTT.

This clone came up a few times. This sequence joins TRBV10-3 and TRBJ1-4, with TRBD1 identical over 7 bases. The CDR3 covers 12 residues. V lost 10 bases, J lost 4 bases, and 3 bases stayed unmatched. Germline CDR1 ENHRY, CDR2 SYGVKD. CDR3 amino acids: CATGTDNEKLFF. In nucleotides, the CDR3 is TGTGCCACCGGGACAGATAATGAAAAACTGTTTTTT.

The count of this clone is one. Germline and junction disagree at one end, which may indicate a read error. The chain links TRBV29-1 to TRBJ1-2; D is undetermined. This CDR3 contains 13 residues. Germline CDR1 is SQVTM and CDR2 is ANQGSEA. The CDR3 coding sequence is TGCAGCGTTTCTATGGCGGGAACCTATGGCTACCCCTTC. It codes for CSVSMAGTYGYPF.

The chain has TRBV2 and TRBJ2-1, with 9 bases that match TRBD1. The V gene's germline CDR1 is SNHLY and CDR2 FYNNEI. This CDR3 is built from 17 residues. Trimming cost V 8 bases and J 4 bases; bases outside gene matches: 15. The CDR3 DNA sequence: TGTGCCAGCGTCCCGGGACAGGGAATGGGGTTTTACAATGAGCAGTTCTTC. Translation: CASVPGQGMGFYNEQFF.